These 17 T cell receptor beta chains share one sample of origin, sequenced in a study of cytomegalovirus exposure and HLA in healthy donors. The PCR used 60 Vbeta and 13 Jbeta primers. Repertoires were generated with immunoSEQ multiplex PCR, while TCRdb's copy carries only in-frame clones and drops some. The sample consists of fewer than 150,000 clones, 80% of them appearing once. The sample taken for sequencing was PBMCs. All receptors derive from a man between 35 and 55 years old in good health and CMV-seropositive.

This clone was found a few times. CDR3 loop: CASSFGTSGSRTDTQYF. CDR3 bases: TGTGCCAGCAGCTTCGGGACTAGCGGGAGTAGGACAGATACGCAGTATTTT. The chain uses TRBV7-9 and TRBJ2-3; TRBD2 matches 14 bases. This CDR3 has 17 residues. The V gene's germline CDR1 is SEHNR and CDR2 FQNEAQ (reference sequence). Germline trimming cut 3 bases from V and 3 bases from J; bases unmatched to any gene: 5.

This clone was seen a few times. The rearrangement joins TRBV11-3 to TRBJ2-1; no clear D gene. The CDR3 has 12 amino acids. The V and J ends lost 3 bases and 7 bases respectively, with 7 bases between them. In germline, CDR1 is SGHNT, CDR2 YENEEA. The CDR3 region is CASSFKNNEQFF. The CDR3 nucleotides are TGTGCCAGCAGCTTTAAAAATAATGAGCAGTTCTTC.

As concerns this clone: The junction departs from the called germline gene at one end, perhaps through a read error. CDR3 bases: TGTGCCACGAGCAAGGGACAGACGAACACTGAAGCTTTCTTT. It encodes CATSKGQTNTEAFF. The rearrangement joins TRBV15 to TRBJ1-1; 7 bases are a match to TRBD1. Germline assignment: CDR1 LNHNV and CDR2 YYDKDF (reference sequence). The CDR3 is 14 amino acids.

CDR3 sequence (DNA): TGTGCCAGCAGCTTGGCCGTGACAGGGATGGCCGGCTACACCTTC. It codes for CASSLAVTGMAGYTF. The chain employs TRBV5-4 and TRBJ1-2; 7 bases line up with TRBD1. This CDR3 contains 15 residues. The trim removed 0 bases at V and 8 bases at J, leaving 10 bases unmatched. Germline V gives CDR1 SGHNT, CDR2 YYREEE (reference sequence).

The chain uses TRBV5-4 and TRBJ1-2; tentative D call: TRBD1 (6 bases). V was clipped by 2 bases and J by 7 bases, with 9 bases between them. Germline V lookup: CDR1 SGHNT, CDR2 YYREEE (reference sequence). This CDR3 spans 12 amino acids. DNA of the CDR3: TGTGCCAGCAGCTTTAGGGGGTCTGGCTACACCTTC. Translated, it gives CASSFRGSGYTF. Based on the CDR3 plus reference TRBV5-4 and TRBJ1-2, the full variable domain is ETGVTQSPTHLIKTRGQQVTLRCSSQSGHNTVSWYQQALGQGPQFIFQYYREEENGRGNFPPRFSGLQFPNYSSELNVNALELDDSALYLCASSFRGSGYTFGSGTRLTVV.

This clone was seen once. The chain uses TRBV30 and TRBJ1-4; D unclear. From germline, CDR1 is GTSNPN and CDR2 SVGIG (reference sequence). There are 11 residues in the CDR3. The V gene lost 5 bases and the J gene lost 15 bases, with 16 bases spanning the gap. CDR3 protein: CAWGGLLEMFF. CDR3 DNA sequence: TGTGCCTGGGGAGGGCTCTTGGAGATGTTTTTT.

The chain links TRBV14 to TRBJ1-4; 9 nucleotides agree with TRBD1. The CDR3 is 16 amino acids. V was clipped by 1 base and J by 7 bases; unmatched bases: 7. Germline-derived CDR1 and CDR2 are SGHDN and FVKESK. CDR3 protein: CASSQGDRVRGEKLFF. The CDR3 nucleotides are TGTGCCAGCAGCCAAGGGGACAGGGTTCGAGGTGAAAAACTGTTTTTT.

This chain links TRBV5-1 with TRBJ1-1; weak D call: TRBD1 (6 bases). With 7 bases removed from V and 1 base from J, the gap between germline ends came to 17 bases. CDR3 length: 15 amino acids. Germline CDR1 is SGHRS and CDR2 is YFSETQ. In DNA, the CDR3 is TGCGCCAGCTTTCGGCGGGGGGGCCGGAACACTGAAGCTTTCTTT. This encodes CASFRRGGRNTEAFF.

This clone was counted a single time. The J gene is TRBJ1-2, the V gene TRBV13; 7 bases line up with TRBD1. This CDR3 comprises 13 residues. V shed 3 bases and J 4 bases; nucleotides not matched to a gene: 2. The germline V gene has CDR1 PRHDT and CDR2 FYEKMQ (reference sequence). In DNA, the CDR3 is TGTGCCAGCAGCTTGCAGGGGGTCTATGGCTACACCTTC. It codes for CASSLQGVYGYTF.

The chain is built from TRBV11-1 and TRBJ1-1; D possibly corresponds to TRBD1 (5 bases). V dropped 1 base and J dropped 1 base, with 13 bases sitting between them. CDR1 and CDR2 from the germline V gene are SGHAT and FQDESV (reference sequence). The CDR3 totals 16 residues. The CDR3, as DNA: TGTGCCAGCAGCTTAGAATTGGGTCAGGGGAACACTGAAGCTTTCTTT. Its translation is CASSLELGQGNTEAFF.

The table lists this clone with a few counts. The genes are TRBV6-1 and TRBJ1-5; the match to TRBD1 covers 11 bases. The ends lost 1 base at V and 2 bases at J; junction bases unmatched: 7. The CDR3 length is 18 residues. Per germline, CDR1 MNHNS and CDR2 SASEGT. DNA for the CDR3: TGTGCCAGCAGTGAAGGGACAGGGGGCCTTAGGGGCAATCAGCCCCAGCATTTT. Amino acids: CASSEGTGGLRGNQPQHF.

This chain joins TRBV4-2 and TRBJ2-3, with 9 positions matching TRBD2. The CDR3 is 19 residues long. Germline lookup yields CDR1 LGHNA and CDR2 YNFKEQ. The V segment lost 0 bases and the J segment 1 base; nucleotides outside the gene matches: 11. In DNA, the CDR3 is TGTGCCAGCAGCCAAGATATGACTAGCGGAGACGGGGGCACAGATACGCAGTATTTT. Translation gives CASSQDMTSGDGGTDTQYF.

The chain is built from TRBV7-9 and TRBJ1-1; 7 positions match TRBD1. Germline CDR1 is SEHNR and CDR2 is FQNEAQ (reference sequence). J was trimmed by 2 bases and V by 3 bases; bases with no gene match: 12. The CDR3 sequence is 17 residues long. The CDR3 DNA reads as TGTGCCAGCAGCTTTAATTCAAAAGGACAGGAAAACACTGAAGCTTTCTTT. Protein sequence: CASSFNSKGQENTEAFF.

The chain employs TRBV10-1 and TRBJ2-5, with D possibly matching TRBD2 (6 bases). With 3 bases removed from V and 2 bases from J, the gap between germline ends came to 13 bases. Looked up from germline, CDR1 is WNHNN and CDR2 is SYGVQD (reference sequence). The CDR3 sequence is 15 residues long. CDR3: CASSEGGARQETQYF. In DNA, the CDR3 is TGCGCCAGCAGTGAAGGCGGGGCCCGACAAGAGACCCAGTACTTC.

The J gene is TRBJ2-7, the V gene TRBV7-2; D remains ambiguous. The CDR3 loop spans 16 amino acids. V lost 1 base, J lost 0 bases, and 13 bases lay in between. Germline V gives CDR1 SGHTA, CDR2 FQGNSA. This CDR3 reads CASSLGATSSSYEQYF. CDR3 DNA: TGTGCCAGCAGCTTAGGAGCTACCTCGAGCTCCTACGAGCAGTACTTC.

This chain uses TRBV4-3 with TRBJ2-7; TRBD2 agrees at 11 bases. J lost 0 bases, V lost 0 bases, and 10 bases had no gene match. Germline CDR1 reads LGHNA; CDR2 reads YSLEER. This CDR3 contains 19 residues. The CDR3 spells CASSQDYRDLAGGSYEQYF. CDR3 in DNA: TGCGCCAGCAGCCAAGACTACAGGGATCTAGCGGGGGGCTCCTACGAGCAGTACTTC.

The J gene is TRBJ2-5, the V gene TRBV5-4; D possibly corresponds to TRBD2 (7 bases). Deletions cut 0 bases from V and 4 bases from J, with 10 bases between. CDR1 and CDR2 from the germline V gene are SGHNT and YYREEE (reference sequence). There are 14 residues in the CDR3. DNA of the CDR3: TGTGCCAGCAGCTTGGCGGGGGGCGGAGAGACCCAGTACTTC. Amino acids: CASSLAGGGETQYF. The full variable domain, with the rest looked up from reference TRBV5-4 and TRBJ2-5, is ETGVTQSPTHLIKTRGQQVTLRCSSQSGHNTVSWYQQALGQGPQFIFQYYREEENGRGNFPPRFSGLQFPNYSSELNVNALELDDSALYLCASSLAGGGETQYFGPGTRLLVL.